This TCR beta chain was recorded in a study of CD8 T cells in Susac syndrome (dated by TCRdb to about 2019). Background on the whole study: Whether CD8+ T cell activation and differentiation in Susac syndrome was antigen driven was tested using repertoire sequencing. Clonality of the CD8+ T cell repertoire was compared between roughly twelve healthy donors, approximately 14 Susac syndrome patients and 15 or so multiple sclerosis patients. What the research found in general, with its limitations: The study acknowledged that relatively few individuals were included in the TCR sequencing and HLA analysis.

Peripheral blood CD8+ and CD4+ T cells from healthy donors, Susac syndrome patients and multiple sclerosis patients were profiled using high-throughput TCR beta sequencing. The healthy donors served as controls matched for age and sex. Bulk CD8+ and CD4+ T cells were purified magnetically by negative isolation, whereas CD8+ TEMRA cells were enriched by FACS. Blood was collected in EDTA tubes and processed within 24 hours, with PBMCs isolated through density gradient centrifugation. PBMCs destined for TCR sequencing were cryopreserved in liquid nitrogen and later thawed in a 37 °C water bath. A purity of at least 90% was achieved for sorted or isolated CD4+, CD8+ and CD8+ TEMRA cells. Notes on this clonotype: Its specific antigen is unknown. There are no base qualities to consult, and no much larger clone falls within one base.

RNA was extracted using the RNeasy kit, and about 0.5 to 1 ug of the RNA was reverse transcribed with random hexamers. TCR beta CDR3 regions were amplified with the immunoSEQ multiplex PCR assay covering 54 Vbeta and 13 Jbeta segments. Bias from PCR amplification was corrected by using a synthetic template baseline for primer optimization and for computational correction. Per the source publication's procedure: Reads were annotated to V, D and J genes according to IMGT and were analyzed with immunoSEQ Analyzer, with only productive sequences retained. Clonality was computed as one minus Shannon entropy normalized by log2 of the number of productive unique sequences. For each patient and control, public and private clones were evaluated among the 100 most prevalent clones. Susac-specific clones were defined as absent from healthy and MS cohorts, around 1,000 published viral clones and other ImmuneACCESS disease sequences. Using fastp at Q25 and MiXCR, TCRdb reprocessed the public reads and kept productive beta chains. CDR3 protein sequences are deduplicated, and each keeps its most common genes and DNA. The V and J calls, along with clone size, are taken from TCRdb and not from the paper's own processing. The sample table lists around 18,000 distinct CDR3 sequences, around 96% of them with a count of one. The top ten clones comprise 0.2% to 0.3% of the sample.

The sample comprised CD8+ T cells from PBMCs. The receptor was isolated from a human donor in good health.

The CDR3 sequence is CASSMTGREGYTF. The DNA is as follows: TGTGCCAGCAGCATGACAGGGCGAGAGGGCTACACCTTC. The rearranged chain carries TRBV25-1 and TRBJ1-2; 7 bases in between match TRBD1. The germline V gene supplies CDR1 MGHDK and CDR2 SYGVNS. Trimming leaves V shorter by 6 bases and J shorter by 8 bases, with the junction holding 9 bases beyond the gene matches. Reading from cysteine to phenylalanine, the CDR3 counts 13 amino acids. Just CDR3 DNA is preserved here, 39 bases in frame from base 1.